The 30 T cell receptor beta chains presented below share a single source sample, sequenced in a study of blood T cell repertoires in COVID-19. Method: immunoSEQ multiplex PCR; TCRdb's copy keeps in-frame clones and lacks some. This sample has roughly 53,000 clones, with 86% found just once. What was sequenced was peripheral blood. Every receptor here comes from a human donor in a cohort sampled during active COVID-19.

The chain employs TRBV5-6 and TRBJ2-4, with D possibly being TRBD1 (5 bases). Trimming removed 1 base at V and 4 bases at J, with 12 bases between. This CDR3 spans 15 amino acids. Germline-derived CDR1 and CDR2 are SGHDT and YYEEEE. CDR3 DNA sequence: TGTGCCAGCAGCTTGTACGAGACAGTTAAAAACATTCAGTACTTC. Its protein product is CASSLYETVKNIQYF.

In this sample, this clone turned up once. This rearrangement joins TRBV7-2 to TRBJ2-5, with 9 bases that match TRBD1. V gave up 2 bases and J gave up 2 bases; unmatched junction bases: 9. There are 17 residues in the CDR3. Per germline, CDR1 SGHTA and CDR2 FQGNSA. The CDR3 loop is CASSLRAQGASQETQYF. CDR3 bases: TGTGCCAGCAGCTTAAGGGCACAGGGGGCTTCACAAGAGACCCAGTACTTC.

This clone was found once. V and J are TRBV28 and TRBJ2-1, with 14 bases identical to TRBD2. Per germline, CDR1 MDHEN and CDR2 SYDVKM. The CDR3 spans 15 residues. The ends lost 6 bases at V and 8 bases at J; junction bases unmatched: 6. The CDR3 DNA follows: TGTGCCAGCAGCACAGGACTAGCGGGAGGCTATGAGCAGTTCTTC. Translation: CASSTGLAGGYEQFF.

The V and J genes are TRBV28 and TRBJ1-4, with TRBD1 matching over 8 bases. The CDR3 sequence is 16 residues long. V shed 4 bases, J shed 7 bases, and the junction held 11 bases outside the gene matches. The V gene's germline CDR1 is MDHEN and CDR2 SYDVKM. This CDR3 is CASSSPRSGGVEKLFF. Written as DNA, the CDR3 is TGTGCCAGCAGTTCCCCCCGCTCAGGGGGCGTTGAAAAACTGTTTTTT.

This clone was recorded once. The chain recombines TRBV28 with TRBJ1-4; 9 nucleotides match TRBD1. Losses at the gene ends were 8 bases for V and 8 bases for J; bases not matched to a gene: 12. Germline V gene sequence: CDR1 MDHEN, CDR2 SYDVKM. This CDR3 region has 15 residues. Written as DNA, the CDR3 is TGTGCCAGCCTGGGACAGGGCTTGTTTTGGGAAAAACTGTTTTTT. Residues: CASLGQGLFWEKLFF.

The chain uses TRBV28 and TRBJ2-7, with D uncertain. The CDR3 is 15 residues long. V was cut by 5 bases and J by 2 bases, with 16 bases left in between. Per the germline V gene, CDR1 is MDHEN and CDR2 is SYDVKM. CDR3 DNA: TGTGCCAGCAGTACGAATCATCCGGGTCCCTACGAGCAGTACTTC. Amino acids: CASSTNHPGPYEQYF.

The sample holds a few counts of this clone. The chain joins TRBV5-5 to TRBJ2-1; 9 bases fit TRBD2. J gave up 3 bases and V 6 bases, and 7 bases lay outside the gene matches. Germline lookup yields CDR1 SGHKS and CDR2 YYEKEE (reference sequence). The CDR3 contains 15 residues. The CDR3 DNA reads TGTGCCAGCACCTCGGGAGCGGGAGGCTACAATGAGCAGTTCTTC. It is translated as CASTSGAGGYNEQFF.

V gene TRBV6-6 combines with J gene TRBJ2-7, with D possibly matching TRBD1 (5 bases). Trimming took off 10 bases at V and 2 bases at J, with 12 bases between the two ends. CDR3 size: 12 residues. Germline CDR1 reads MNHNY; CDR2 reads SVGAGI (reference sequence). In DNA, the CDR3 is TGTGCCAAAAAGACAGTCACCTACGAGCAGTACTTC. Protein product: CAKKTVTYEQYF.

The V gene is TRBV2, the J gene TRBJ2-7, with D unclear. CDR3 length equals 12 residues. Germline V gives CDR1 SNHLY, CDR2 FYNNEI. Trimming took off 6 bases at V and 4 bases at J, with 10 bases between the two ends. This chain's CDR3 is CASSPGGYEQYF. For the CDR3, the DNA is TGTGCCAGCAGCCCAGGTGGATACGAGCAGTACTTC.

As for this clone: Relative to the germline gene, one junction end is altered; a read error may explain this. The V and J genes are TRBV6-1 and TRBJ2-7; D is unresolved. Germline CDR1 MNHNS, CDR2 SASEGT. The CDR3 extends over 13 amino acids. The CDR3 loop is CASSEGASYEQYF. The CDR3 coding sequence is TGTGCCAGCAGCGAAGGAGCTTCCTACGAGCAGTACTTC.

The rearrangement joins TRBV7-8 to TRBJ2-5; D is perhaps TRBD1 (6 bases). The CDR3 covers 14 residues. V was shortened by 6 bases and J by 2 bases, with 13 bases between the two germline ends. The germline CDR1 and CDR2 sequences are SGHVS and FQNEAQ. The CDR3 sequence is CASSPQGRQETQYF. The CDR3 DNA is TGTGCCAGCAGTCCACAGGGACGTCAAGAGACCCAGTACTTC.

This clone was found many times. The chain has TRBV10-3 and TRBJ2-7, with TRBD2 matching 7 bases. The CDR3 contains 13 residues. Germline V gene data show CDR1 as ENHRY and CDR2 as SYGVKD. Trimming took 3 bases from V and 4 from J; bases not matched to a gene: 3. This chain's CDR3 is CAISEAGNYEQYF. The CDR3 DNA is TGTGCCATCAGTGAAGCGGGAAATTACGAGCAGTACTTC.

The chain has TRBV7-9 and TRBJ2-4, with D perhaps TRBD2 (6 bases). This CDR3 has 16 amino acids. Trimming took off 1 base at V and 1 base at J, with 11 bases between the two ends. Germline CDR1 is SEHNR and CDR2 is FQNEAQ (reference sequence). CDR3 sequence (DNA): TGTGCCAGCAGCTTAGAAGGAGGGCCCGCCAAAAACATTCAGTACTTC. Translated, it gives CASSLEGGPAKNIQYF. The whole variable domain, filled in from reference TRBV7-9 and TRBJ2-4, reads DTGVSQNPRHKITKRGQNVTFRCDPISEHNRLYWYRQTLGQGPEFLTYFQNEAQLEKSRLLSDRFSAERPKGSFSTLEIQRTEQGDSAMYLCASSLEGGPAKNIQYFGAGTRLSVL.

This chain joins TRBV6-5 and TRBJ2-2, with 8 bases matching TRBD1. After removal of 8 bases from V and 4 bases from J, the junction contained 9 bases not matched to a gene. The germline gives CDR1 MNHEY, CDR2 SVGAGI. This CDR3 is built from 15 residues. The CDR3 nucleotides are TGTGCCAGCCAAAGACAGGGGATTGGCACCGGGGAGCTGTTTTTT. Translation: CASQRQGIGTGELFF.

The V gene is TRBV7-8, the J gene TRBJ1-3, with D tentatively TRBD1 (6 bases). This CDR3 region has 15 residues. V was shortened by 5 bases and J by 3 bases, with 14 bases between the two germline ends. Germline V gives CDR1 SGHVS, CDR2 FQNEAQ. DNA for the CDR3: TGTGCCAGCAGCCCGCAGACAGGCAGTGGAAACACCATATATTTT. It specifies CASSPQTGSGNTIYF.

This clone was counted a few times. As DNA, the CDR3 is TGTGCCAGCAGCTTCAAATCAGGGGGCGCTGGGACCCAGTACTTC. Protein: CASSFKSGGAGTQYF. This sequence joins TRBV7-2 and TRBJ2-5; 8 bases map to TRBD1. J lost 7 bases, V lost 3 bases, and 10 bases had no gene match. The CDR3 length is 15 residues. CDR1 is SGHTA, CDR2 FQGNSA, per germline. Full variable domain (remainder filled in from reference TRBV7-2 and TRBJ2-5): GAGVSQSPSNKVTEKGKDVELRCDPISGHTALYWYRQSLGQGLEFLIYFQGNSAPDKSGLPSDRFSAERTGGSVSTLTIQRTQQEDSAVYLCASSFKSGGAGTQYFGPGTRLLVL.

CDR3 coding DNA: TGTGCCAGCAGTTTGGGGGACTCCCGCGAGCAGTACTTC. It yields the protein CASSLGDSREQYF. The chain is built from TRBV7-9 and TRBJ2-7, with D perhaps TRBD2 (6 bases). CDR3 size: 13 residues. CDR1 is SEHNR and CDR2 is FQNEAQ in the germline V gene (reference sequence). V lost 6 bases, J lost 6 bases, and 15 bases lay in between. The complete variable domain, with remaining parts taken from reference TRBV7-9 and TRBJ2-7, reads DTGVSQNPRHKITKRGQNVTFRCDPISEHNRLYWYRQTLGQGPEFLTYFQNEAQLEKSRLLSDRFSAERPKGSFSTLEIQRTEQGDSAMYLCASSLGDSREQYFGPGTRLTVT.

This sequence joins TRBV7-8 and TRBJ1-5; 10 bases map to TRBD1. Germline V gene data show CDR1 as SGHVS and CDR2 as FQNEAQ. J was trimmed by 0 bases and V by 4 bases; bases with no gene match: 6. The CDR3 sequence is 17 residues long. CDR3 sequence (DNA): TGTGCCAGCAGCTCACGACAGGGGGCAAATAGCAATCAGCCCCAGCATTTT. Amino acid sequence: CASSSRQGANSNQPQHF.

The genes are TRBV19 and TRBJ2-1, with D maybe TRBD1 (5 bases). This CDR3 spans 14 amino acids. V lost 6 bases and J lost 4, with 13 bases in between. The germline V gene encodes CDR1 LNHDA and CDR2 SQIVND (reference sequence). The chain's CDR3 is CASRGVSSYNEQFF. DNA of the CDR3: TGTGCCAGTAGAGGGGTTTCGTCTTACAATGAGCAGTTCTTC.

The chain combines TRBV7-9 with TRBJ2-3, with 9 bases identical to TRBD1. The V segment lost 5 bases and the J segment 4 bases; nucleotides outside the gene matches: 7. Germline V gene lookup returns CDR1 SEHNR and CDR2 FQNEAQ (reference sequence). This CDR3 comprises 15 residues. CDR3 region: CASSATGGFPDTQYF. Here the CDR3 DNA reads TGTGCCAGCAGCGCCACAGGGGGCTTCCCAGATACGCAGTATTTT.

The chain employs TRBV15 and TRBJ2-7; D possibly corresponds to TRBD1 (6 bases). The V gene lost 1 base and the J gene lost 3 bases, with 13 bases spanning the gap. The CDR3 extends over 15 amino acids. Germline assignment: CDR1 LNHNV and CDR2 YYDKDF (reference sequence). The chain's CDR3 is CATSRGQGTGYEQYF. The CDR3, as DNA: TGTGCCACCAGCAGAGGGCAGGGGACGGGCTACGAGCAGTACTTC.

This clone has just a few counts. The chain uses TRBV13 and TRBJ2-7; possible D gene TRBD1, 6 bases. There are 16 residues in the CDR3. V was cut by 5 bases and J by 5 bases, with 22 bases left in between. Germline V gene lookup returns CDR1 PRHDT and CDR2 FYEKMQ (reference sequence). The CDR3 sequence: CASSELGALGKDEQYF. The CDR3 coding sequence is TGTGCCAGCAGCGAGCTGGGGGCGCTGGGTAAGGACGAGCAGTACTTC.

This chain joins TRBV9 and TRBJ2-2; 9 bases align to TRBD1. The CDR3 sequence is 16 residues long. Germline lookup yields CDR1 SGDLS and CDR2 YYNGEE. After removal of 3 bases from V and 0 bases from J, the junction contained 3 bases not matched to a gene. CDR3 sequence: CASSERDRANTGELFF. The CDR3 DNA reads as TGTGCCAGCAGCGAGCGGGACAGGGCGAACACCGGGGAGCTGTTTTTT. Filled out from reference TRBV9 and TRBJ2-2, the complete variable domain reads DSGVTQTPKHLITATGQRVTLRCSPRSGDLSVYWYQQSLDQGLQFLIQYYNGEERAKGNILERFSAQQFPDLHSELNLSSLELGDSALYFCASSERDRANTGELFFGEGSRLTVL.

This chain uses TRBV10-3 with TRBJ2-1, with D perhaps matching TRBD2 (6 bases). Trimming pared 3 bases from V and 9 bases from J, leaving 15 bases between. Germline V gives CDR1 ENHRY, CDR2 SYGVKD. The CDR3 length is 14 residues. The CDR3: CAISDRDLASEQFF. CDR3 nucleotide sequence: TGTGCCATCAGTGACAGGGACTTAGCCTCTGAGCAGTTCTTC.

The chain links TRBV6-5 to TRBJ2-5; 12 nucleotides agree with TRBD2. Germline lookup yields CDR1 MNHEY and CDR2 SVGAGI. V lost 2 bases and J lost 1; bases outside the gene matches: 2. CDR3 length equals 16 residues. CDR3 in amino acids: CASSYGLAGTQETQYF. CDR3 coding DNA: TGTGCCAGCAGTTACGGACTAGCGGGGACCCAAGAGACCCAGTACTTC.

Concerning this clone: Relative to the germline gene, one junction end is altered; a read error may explain this. The chain is built from TRBV11-2 and TRBJ2-3; D might be TRBD1 (6 bases). Germline CDR1 is SGHAT and CDR2 is FQNNGV. The CDR3 is 14 amino acids. DNA for the CDR3: TGTGCCAGCAGCCCGACGTGGGACACACATACGCAGTATTTT. Encoded protein: CASSPTWDTHTQYF.

This clone has only one observation. V usage is TRBV6-6 and J usage is TRBJ1-1, with D possibly TRBD1 on 6 matching bases. The CDR3 covers 14 residues. Germline assignment: CDR1 MNHNY and CDR2 SVGAGI (reference sequence). Trimming took 2 bases from V and 1 from J, leaving 8 bases between them. The CDR3 DNA follows: TGTGCCAGCAGTTACCCGGGACAGAACACTGAAGCTTTCTTT. Its translation is CASSYPGQNTEAFF.

The gene calls are TRBV28 and TRBJ1-2; 8 bases fit TRBD1. The germline gives CDR1 MDHEN, CDR2 SYDVKM. Germline trimming cut 5 bases from V and 5 bases from J; bases unmatched to any gene: 16. The CDR3 loop spans 17 amino acids. The CDR3 spells CASSPPISGGLEYGYTF. CDR3 nucleotide sequence: TGTGCCAGCAGTCCCCCAATTTCAGGGGGCTTGGAGTATGGCTACACCTTC.

The CDR3 sequence is CASSQRTGLLIYEQYF. The CDR3 DNA sequence: TGTGCCAGCAGCCAACGGACAGGGCTTCTTATCTACGAGCAGTACTTC. V is TRBV3-1 (or the pseudogene TRBV3-2) and J is TRBJ2-7, with TRBD1 matching 8 bases. Trimming cost V 2 bases and J 3 bases; bases outside gene matches: 9. The CDR3 totals 16 residues. CDR1 is LGHDT and CDR2 is YNNKEL in the germline V gene (reference sequence).

The chain has TRBV12-2 and TRBJ2-1; whether TRBD1, the table's D call, matches the DNA was not checked. TRBV12-2 is a pseudogene. The CDR3 contains 16 residues. CDR3 loop: CASRLTGTGGRDEQFF. The DNA for the CDR3 is TGTGCAAGTCGCTTAACAGGGACAGGGGGTAGGGATGAGCAGTTCTTC.